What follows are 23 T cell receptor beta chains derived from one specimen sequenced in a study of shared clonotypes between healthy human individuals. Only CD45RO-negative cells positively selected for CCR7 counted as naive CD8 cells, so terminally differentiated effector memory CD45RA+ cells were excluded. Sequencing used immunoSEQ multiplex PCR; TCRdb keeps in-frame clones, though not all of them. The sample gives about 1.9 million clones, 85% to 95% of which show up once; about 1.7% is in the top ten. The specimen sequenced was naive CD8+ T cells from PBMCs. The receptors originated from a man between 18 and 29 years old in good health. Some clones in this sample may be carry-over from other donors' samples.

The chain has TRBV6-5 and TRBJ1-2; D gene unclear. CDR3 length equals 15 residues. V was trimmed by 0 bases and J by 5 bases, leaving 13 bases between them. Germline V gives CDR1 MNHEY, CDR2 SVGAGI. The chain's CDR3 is CASSYSRHLLYGYTF. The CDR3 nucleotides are TGTGCCAGCAGTTACTCCAGACATCTCCTATATGGCTACACCTTC.

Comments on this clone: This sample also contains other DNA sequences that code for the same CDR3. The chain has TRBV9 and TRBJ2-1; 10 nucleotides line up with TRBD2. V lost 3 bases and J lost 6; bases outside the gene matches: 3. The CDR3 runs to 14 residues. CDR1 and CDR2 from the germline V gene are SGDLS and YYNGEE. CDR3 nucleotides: TGTGCCAGCAGCGCGCGGACTAGCGGCAATGAGCAGTTCTTC. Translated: CASSARTSGNEQFF.

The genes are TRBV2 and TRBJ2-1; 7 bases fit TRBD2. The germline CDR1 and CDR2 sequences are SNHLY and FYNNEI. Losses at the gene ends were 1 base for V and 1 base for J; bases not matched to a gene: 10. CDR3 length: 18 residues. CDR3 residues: CASSEEETLAYSYNEQFF. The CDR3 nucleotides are TGTGCCAGCAGTGAAGAGGAAACACTAGCGTATTCCTACAATGAGCAGTTCTTC.

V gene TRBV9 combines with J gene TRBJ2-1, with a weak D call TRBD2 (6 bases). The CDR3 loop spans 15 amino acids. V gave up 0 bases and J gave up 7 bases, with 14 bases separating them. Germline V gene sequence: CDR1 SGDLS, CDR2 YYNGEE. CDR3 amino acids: CASSVDGGHGNEQFF. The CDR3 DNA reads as TGTGCCAGCAGCGTAGACGGAGGGCACGGAAATGAGCAGTTCTTC. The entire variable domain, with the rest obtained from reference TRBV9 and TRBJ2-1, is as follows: DSGVTQTPKHLITATGQRVTLRCSPRSGDLSVYWYQQSLDQGLQFLIQYYNGEERAKGNILERFSAQQFPDLHSELNLSSLELGDSALYFCASSVDGGHGNEQFFGPGTRLTVL.

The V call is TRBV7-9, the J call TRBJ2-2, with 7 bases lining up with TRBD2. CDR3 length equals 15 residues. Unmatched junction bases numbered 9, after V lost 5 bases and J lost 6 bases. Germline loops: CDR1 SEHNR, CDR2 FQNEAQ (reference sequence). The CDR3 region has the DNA TGTGCCAGCAGCCCAACAACGGGGAGGGCCGGGGAGCTGTTTTTT. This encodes CASSPTTGRAGELFF.

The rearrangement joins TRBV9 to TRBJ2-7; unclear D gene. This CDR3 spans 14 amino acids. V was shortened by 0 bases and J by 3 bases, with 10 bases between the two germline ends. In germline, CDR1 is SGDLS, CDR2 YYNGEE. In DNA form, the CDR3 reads TGTGCCAGCAGCGTAGACGGCAGTAACTACGAGCAGTACTTC. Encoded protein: CASSVDGSNYEQYF.

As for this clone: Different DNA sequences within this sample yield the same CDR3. The CDR3 sequence is CSVLINEQFF. CDR3 sequence (DNA): TGCAGCGTCCTGATAAATGAGCAGTTCTTC. V usage is TRBV29-1 and J usage is TRBJ2-1; D gene uncertain. The CDR3 extends over 10 amino acids. CDR1 is SQVTM and CDR2 is ANQGSEA in the germline V gene. V dropped 6 bases and J dropped 7 bases, with 7 bases sitting between them.

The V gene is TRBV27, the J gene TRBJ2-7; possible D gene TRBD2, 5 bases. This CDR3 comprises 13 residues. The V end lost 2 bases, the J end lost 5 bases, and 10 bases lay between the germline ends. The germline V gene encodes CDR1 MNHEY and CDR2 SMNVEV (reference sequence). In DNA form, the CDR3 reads TGTGCCAGCAGTTTAATAGCGCGCAACGAGCAGTACTTC. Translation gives CASSLIARNEQYF.

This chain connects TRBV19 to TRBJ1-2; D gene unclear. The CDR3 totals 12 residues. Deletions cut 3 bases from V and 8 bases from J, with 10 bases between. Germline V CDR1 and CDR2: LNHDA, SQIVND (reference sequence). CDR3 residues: CASSMSGGGYTF. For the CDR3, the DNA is TGTGCCAGTAGTATGAGCGGAGGCGGCTACACCTTC.

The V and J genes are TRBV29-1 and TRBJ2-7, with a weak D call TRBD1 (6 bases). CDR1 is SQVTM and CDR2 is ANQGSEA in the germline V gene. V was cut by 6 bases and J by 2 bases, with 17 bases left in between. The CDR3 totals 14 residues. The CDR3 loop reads CSVLDSLQPYEQYF. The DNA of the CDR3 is TGCAGCGTCCTGGACAGTTTGCAGCCCTACGAGCAGTACTTC.

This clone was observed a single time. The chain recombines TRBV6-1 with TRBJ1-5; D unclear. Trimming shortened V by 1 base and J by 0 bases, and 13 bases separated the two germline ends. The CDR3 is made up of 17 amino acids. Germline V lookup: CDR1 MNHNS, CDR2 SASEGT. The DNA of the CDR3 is TGTGCCAGCAGTGAAGGGACGTTGTTCGATAGCAATCAGCCCCAGCATTTT. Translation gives CASSEGTLFDSNQPQHF.

The DNA of the CDR3 is TGTGCCAGCAGCTTGGTAAAGTCAGTCCCGATACCCCAAAATGAGCAGTTCTTC. Protein sequence: CASSLVKSVPIPQNEQFF. The V call is TRBV5-6, the J call TRBJ2-1; no clear D gene. CDR1 and CDR2 (germline): SGHDT, YYEEEE. The CDR3 totals 18 residues. Trimming took 0 bases from V and 7 from J, leaving 23 bases between them.

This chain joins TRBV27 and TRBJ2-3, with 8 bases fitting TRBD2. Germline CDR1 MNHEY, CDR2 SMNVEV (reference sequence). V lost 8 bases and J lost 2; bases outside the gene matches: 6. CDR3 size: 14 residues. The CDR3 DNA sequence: TGTGCCAGCGGAAAACTAGCGGACACAGATACGCAGTATTTT. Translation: CASGKLADTDTQYF.

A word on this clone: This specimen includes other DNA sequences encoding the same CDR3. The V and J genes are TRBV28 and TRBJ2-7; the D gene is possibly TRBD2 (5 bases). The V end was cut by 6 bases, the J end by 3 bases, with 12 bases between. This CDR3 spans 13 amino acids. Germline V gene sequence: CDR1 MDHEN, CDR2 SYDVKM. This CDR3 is CASSSDFSYEQYF. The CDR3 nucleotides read TGTGCCAGCAGCTCGGACTTCAGCTACGAGCAGTACTTC. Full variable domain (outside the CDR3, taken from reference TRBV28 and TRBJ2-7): DVKVTQSSRYLVKRTGEKVFLECVQDMDHENMFWYRQDPGLGLRLIYFSYDVKMKEKGDIPEGYSVSREKKERFSLILESASTNQTSMYLCASSSDFSYEQYFGPGTRLTVT.

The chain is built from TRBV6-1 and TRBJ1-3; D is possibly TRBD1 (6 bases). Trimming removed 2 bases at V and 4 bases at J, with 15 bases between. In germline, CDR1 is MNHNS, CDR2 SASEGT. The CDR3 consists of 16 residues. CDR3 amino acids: CASSEYPGAPGNTIYF. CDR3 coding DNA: TGTGCCAGCAGTGAATACCCGGGGGCGCCCGGAAACACCATATATTTT.

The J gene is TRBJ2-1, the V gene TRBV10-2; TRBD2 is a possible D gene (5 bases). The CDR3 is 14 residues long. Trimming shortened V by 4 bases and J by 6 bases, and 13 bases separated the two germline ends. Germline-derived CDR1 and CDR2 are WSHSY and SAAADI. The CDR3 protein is CASSGPSAGNEQFF. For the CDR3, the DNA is TGCGCCAGCAGTGGACCCAGCGCGGGCAATGAGCAGTTCTTC.

CDR3 sequence reads: CASDYAGTSYEQYF. For the CDR3, the DNA is TGTGCCAGCGACTATGCCGGGACAAGCTACGAGCAGTACTTC. The rearrangement uses TRBV5-6 and TRBJ2-7; D perhaps matches TRBD1 (6 bases). Deletions cut 7 bases from V and 3 bases from J, with 17 bases between. CDR1 and CDR2 from the germline V gene are SGHDT and YYEEEE. CDR3 length equals 14 residues.

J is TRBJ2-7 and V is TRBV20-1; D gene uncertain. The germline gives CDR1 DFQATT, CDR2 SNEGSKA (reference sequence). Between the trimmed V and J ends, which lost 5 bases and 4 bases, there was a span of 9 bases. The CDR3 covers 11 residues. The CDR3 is CSAPIGYEQYF. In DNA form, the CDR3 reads TGCAGTGCTCCTATCGGATACGAGCAGTACTTC.

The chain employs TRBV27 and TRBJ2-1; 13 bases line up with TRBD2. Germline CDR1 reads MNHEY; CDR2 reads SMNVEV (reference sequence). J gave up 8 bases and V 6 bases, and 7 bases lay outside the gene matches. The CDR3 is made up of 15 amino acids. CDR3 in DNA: TGTGCCAGCAGAAGACTAGCGGGAGGACTTGATGAGCAGTTCTTC. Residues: CASRRLAGGLDEQFF.

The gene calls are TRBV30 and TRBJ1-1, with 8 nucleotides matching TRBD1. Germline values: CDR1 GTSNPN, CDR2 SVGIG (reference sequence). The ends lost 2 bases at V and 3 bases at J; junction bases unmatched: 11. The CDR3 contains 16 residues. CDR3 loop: CAWSPSWGQVDTEAFF. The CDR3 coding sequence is TGTGCCTGGAGTCCCAGCTGGGGACAGGTCGACACTGAAGCTTTCTTT.

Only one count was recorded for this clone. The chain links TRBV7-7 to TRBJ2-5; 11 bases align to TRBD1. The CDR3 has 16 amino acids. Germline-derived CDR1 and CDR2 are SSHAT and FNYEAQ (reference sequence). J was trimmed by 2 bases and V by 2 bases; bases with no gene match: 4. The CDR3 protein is CASSLRGQGVQETQYF. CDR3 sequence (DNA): TGTGCCAGCAGCTTACGGGGACAGGGGGTTCAAGAGACCCAGTACTTC.

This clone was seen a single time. CDR3 region: CASSQTGQPETQYF. DNA for the CDR3: TGTGCCAGCAGCCAGACGGGACAGCCCGAGACCCAGTACTTC. The chain couples TRBV5-6 to TRBJ2-5; 7 bases are shared with TRBD1. CDR1 is SGHDT and CDR2 is YYEEEE in the germline V gene. V shed 4 bases, J shed 5 bases, and the junction held 8 bases outside the gene matches. CDR3 length: 14 amino acids.

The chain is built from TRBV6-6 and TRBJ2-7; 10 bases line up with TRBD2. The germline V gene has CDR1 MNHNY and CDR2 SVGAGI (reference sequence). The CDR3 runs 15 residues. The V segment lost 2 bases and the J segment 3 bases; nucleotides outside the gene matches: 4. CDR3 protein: CASSYGLAGVYEQYF. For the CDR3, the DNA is TGTGCCAGCAGTTACGGGCTAGCGGGAGTCTACGAGCAGTACTTC.